This T cell receptor (beta chain) came from a study of OX40 agonist ivuxolimab in advanced cancers. Looking at the study overall: The study enrolled dose-escalation patients with hepatocellular carcinoma, melanoma, renal cell or head and neck cancer. Over 30% of patients had received prior checkpoint inhibitor therapy.

Study conclusions and caveats: Among the lowest peripheral clonal expansion occurred in 0.1-3.0 mg/kg partial responders.

Trimming took 5 bases from V and 4 from J, leaving 11 bases between them. CDR3 length equals 13 residues. Germline V lookup: CDR1 LNHDA, CDR2 SQIVND (reference sequence). With regard to this clone: As yet, its antigen is unknown.

This table comes from immunoSEQ multiplex PCR, and its TCRdb copy is limited to in-frame clones, with some not included. The sample records 40,000 to 55,000 clones, roughly nine tenths being singletons. The genes are TRBV19 and TRBJ1-2, with D possibly matching TRBD1 (6 bases). The starting material was CD4+ or CD8+ T cells sorted from blood, obtained in a trial of the OX40 agonist ivuxolimab. This TCR was sampled from an adult with an advanced solid tumor such as melanoma, head and neck, liver or kidney cancer. The CDR3, as DNA: TGTGCCAGTAGTCCACAGGGCTTCTATGGCTACACCTTC. Its translation: CASSPQGFYGYTF.